This entry lists 23 T cell receptor beta chains sequenced from one sample in a study of Graves' ophthalmopathy and Graves' hyperthyroidism. Beta-chain TCR CDR3 regions were amplified from RNA transcripts. First-round RT-PCR used HTBI primers; second-round multiplex PCR followed. TCRdb analysed the multiplex PCR reads with MiXCR anew, one entry per CDR3 protein. The repertoire includes around 400,000 distinct CDR3 sequences, approximately 20% of them detected once, and 1.5% to 2% sits in the top ten. Input material: peripheral blood. These TCRs come from a woman aged 18-29 years with Graves' ophthalmopathy.

J is TRBJ2-7 and V is TRBV6-5; 9 bases are shared with TRBD2. The V gene's germline CDR1 is MNHEY and CDR2 SVGAGI. The CDR3 covers 16 residues. V shed 4 bases, J shed 6 bases, and the junction held 13 bases outside the gene matches. CDR3 nucleotide sequence: TGTGCCAGCAGTTCACCCCGCGGGGGCGGGGGGGGCGAGCAGTACTTC. This translates into CASSSPRGGGGGEQYF.

In this sample, this clonotype turned up many times. The V and J genes are TRBV7-9 and TRBJ1-2; the D is unclear. The CDR3 length is 14 residues. V was clipped by 5 bases and J by 8 bases, with 18 bases between them. CDR1 is SEHNR and CDR2 is FQNEAQ in the germline V gene (reference sequence). CDR3 sequence (DNA): TGTGCCAGCAGCCCCGGCCGACCGCCGGGGGGCTACACCTTC. It codes for CASSPGRPPGGYTF.

This clonotype was observed many times. The rearrangement links TRBV6-1 to TRBJ2-7; D not resolved. The ends were cut back, 4 bases at V and 0 bases at J, with 13 bases in the middle. The CDR3 has 15 amino acids. The germline V gene has CDR1 MNHNS and CDR2 SASEGT. CDR3 sequence reads: CASSVRPAPSYEQYF. As DNA, the CDR3 is TGTGCCAGCAGTGTGAGACCGGCCCCCTCCTACGAGCAGTACTTC.

Many counts were recorded for this clonotype. DNA of the CDR3: TGTGCCAGCAGTGATACTCCCGCCGGGGAGCTGTTTTTT. It yields the protein CASSDTPAGELFF. The rearrangement joins TRBV6-4 to TRBJ2-2; D remains ambiguous. Trimming stripped 3 bases from V and 6 bases from J, with 8 bases between. This CDR3 region has 13 residues. Germline CDR1 reads MRHNA; CDR2 reads SNTAGT.

This clonotype occurred many times. V gene TRBV18 combines with J gene TRBJ2-5; TRBD1 matches 7 bases. J was trimmed by 3 bases and V by 3 bases; bases with no gene match: 1. CDR1 and CDR2 (germline): KGHSH, LQKENI. The CDR3 sequence is 13 residues long. This CDR3 is CASSPGQKETQYF. The CDR3 nucleotides are TGTGCCAGCTCACCGGGACAGAAAGAGACCCAGTACTTC.

This clonotype has at least ten counts. The V gene is TRBV2, the J gene TRBJ1-5; D is uncertain. The length of the CDR3 is 13 residues. The V end was cut by 3 bases, the J end by 7 bases, with 10 bases between. Germline lookup yields CDR1 SNHLY and CDR2 FYNNEI. The CDR3 DNA sequence: TGTGCCAGCAGTGAGGGTTTCAACCAGCCCCAGCATTTT. Translated, it gives CASSEGFNQPQHF.

Ten or more counts support this clonotype. The rearrangement uses TRBV5-1 and TRBJ1-1, with D unclear. CDR3 length: 15 residues. V shed 0 bases and J shed 1 base, with 10 bases lying between them. The germline V gene encodes CDR1 SGHRS and CDR2 YFSETQ. The CDR3, as DNA: TGCGCCAGCAGCTTGGCCGGCGGATCGAACACTGAAGCTTTCTTT. Its protein product is CASSLAGGSNTEAFF.

In its sample, this clonotype was seen many times. This chain links TRBV18 with TRBJ1-4; no reliable D call. Trimming removed 5 bases from V and 5 bases from J, with 15 bases in between. The CDR3 runs 15 residues. Germline CDR1 is KGHSH and CDR2 is LQKENI. CDR3 residues: CASSISGRVNEKLFF. CDR3 nucleotides: TGTGCCAGCTCAATTTCGGGGAGGGTCAATGAAAAACTGTTTTTT.

This clonotype was seen repeatedly, ten times or more. The rearrangement uses TRBV6-4 and TRBJ2-7, with TRBD2 matching over 9 bases. Germline assignment: CDR1 MRHNA and CDR2 SNTAGT. J was trimmed by 4 bases and V by 7 bases; bases with no gene match: 20. The CDR3 has 18 residues. For the CDR3, the DNA is TGTGCCAGCACCAAACCTCCGGGACTAGCCCCAGGGGCGTACGAGCAGTACTTC. Translation: CASTKPPGLAPGAYEQYF.

DNA for the CDR3: TGCAGCGTTGAATTAGGTGCAGGCTACTCCTCCTACGAGCAGTACTTC. It is translated as CSVELGAGYSSYEQYF. The chain couples TRBV29-1 to TRBJ2-7; D call uncertain. The CDR3 runs to 16 residues. CDR1 SQVTM and CDR2 ANQGSEA come from the germline V gene. V lost 2 bases and J 0 bases, leaving 17 bases between the germline ends.

This clonotype showed up many times. The chain uses TRBV3-1 and TRBJ2-7; 8 bases line up with TRBD1. The length of the CDR3 is 15 residues. With 4 bases clipped from V and 0 bases from J, the junction kept 5 bases outside the gene matches. The germline CDR1 and CDR2 sequences are LGHDT and YNNKEL (reference sequence). The CDR3 loop is CASSPRGQVSYEQYF. CDR3 coding DNA: TGTGCCAGCAGCCCACGGGGACAGGTCTCCTACGAGCAGTACTTC.

This clonotype was recorded at least ten times. This rearrangement joins TRBV6-5 to TRBJ2-2; D is possibly TRBD1 or TRBD2 (5 bases each). The V gene's germline CDR1 is MNHEY and CDR2 SVGAGI. V shed 6 bases and J shed 3 bases, with 11 bases lying between them. The CDR3 contains 14 residues. The CDR3 loop is CASRGPGDTGELFF. In DNA, the CDR3 is TGTGCCAGCAGGGGACCTGGGGACACCGGGGAGCTGTTTTTT.

This clonotype occurred many times. The chain uses TRBV20-1 and TRBJ2-5; a weak D match, TRBD2 (6 bases). Germline V gene lookup returns CDR1 DFQATT and CDR2 SNEGSKA (reference sequence). This CDR3 has 15 residues. Trimming removed 4 bases from V and 2 bases from J, with 17 bases in between. The CDR3 DNA reads TGCAGTGCTACCCCTCGTCGCGGGGCACAAGAGACCCAGTACTTC. Amino acids: CSATPRRGAQETQYF.

This clonotype was observed many times. This rearrangement joins TRBV6-2 or TRBV6-3 to TRBJ1-1; D gene unclear. The germline CDR1 and CDR2 sequences are MNHEY and SVGEGT. V shed 6 bases and J shed 7 bases, with 9 bases lying between them. The CDR3 contains 11 residues. Here the CDR3 DNA reads TGTGCCAGCAGGCAATCCCTTGAAGCTTTCTTT. Residues: CASRQSLEAFF.

This clonotype occurred many times. The rearrangement uses TRBV6-1 and TRBJ2-5; TRBD2 aligns across 12 bases. The V and J ends lost 6 bases and 5 bases, in that order; junction bases with no gene match: 13. Germline V gives CDR1 MNHNS, CDR2 SASEGT. The CDR3 spans 17 residues. Here the CDR3 DNA reads TGTGCCAGCAGACCACGTCCGCTAGCGGGAGGGGCGGAGACCCAGTACTTC. Its translation: CASRPRPLAGGAETQYF.

This clonotype was recorded at least ten times. The CDR3 sequence: CATSRDGLADEQYF. Here the CDR3 DNA reads TGTGCCACCAGCAGAGACGGACTAGCGGACGAGCAGTACTTC. This chain uses TRBV15 with TRBJ2-7; TRBD2 matches 10 bases. The CDR3 runs 14 residues. Germline-derived CDR1 and CDR2 are LNHNV and YYDKDF (reference sequence). The trim removed 0 bases at V and 5 bases at J, leaving 1 base unmatched.

This clonotype was detected many times. The genes are TRBV20-1 and TRBJ1-1; TRBD1 is a possible D gene (6 bases). The germline V and J ends were trimmed by 3 bases and 0 bases, with 8 bases remaining between them. Germline V gives CDR1 DFQATT, CDR2 SNEGSKA (reference sequence). This CDR3 has 13 amino acids. The CDR3: CSARGAMNTEAFF. In DNA form, the CDR3 reads TGCAGTGCTAGGGGGGCAATGAACACTGAAGCTTTCTTT.

This clonotype was observed at least ten times. As DNA, the CDR3 is TGTGCCAGCAGTTACTCGAGGGGAAACTATGGCTACACCTTC. Translating it yields CASSYSRGNYGYTF. The V and J genes are TRBV6-5 and TRBJ1-2; possible D gene TRBD1, 5 bases. This CDR3 has 14 residues. From germline, CDR1 is MNHEY and CDR2 SVGAGI. Trimming pared 0 bases from V and 2 bases from J, leaving 7 bases between.

The rearrangement uses TRBV19 and TRBJ2-2; D remains unclear. Per the germline V gene, CDR1 is LNHDA and CDR2 is SQIVND (reference sequence). This CDR3 has 12 amino acids. The ends were cut back, 9 bases at V and 3 bases at J, with 8 bases in the middle. The CDR3 DNA follows: TGTGCCAGCCGAGTGGACACCGGGGAGCTGTTTTTT. It is translated as CASRVDTGELFF.

This clonotype was seen repeatedly, ten times or more. A much larger clone differs by one base, so this may be a read error. The J gene is TRBJ2-7, the V gene TRBV7-2; D may correspond to TRBD1 or TRBD2 (5 bases each). The CDR3 sequence is 15 residues long. Per germline, CDR1 SGHTA and CDR2 FQGNSA. The CDR3 DNA reads TGTGGCAGCAGCTTAACCACCGGGACCGGTTACGAGCAGTACTTC. This translates into CGSSLTTGTGYEQYF.

The sample holds many counts of this clonotype. The chain carries TRBV6-1 and TRBJ2-7, with D tentatively TRBD1 (5 bases). This CDR3 contains 14 residues. V shed 5 bases and J shed 0 bases, with 11 bases lying between them. The germline CDR1 and CDR2 sequences are MNHNS and SASEGT. The CDR3 coding sequence is TGTGCCAGCAGTCCCTCTGGACACTCCTACGAGCAGTACTTC. Translation gives CASSPSGHSYEQYF.

This clonotype was counted at least ten times. The chain employs TRBV25-1 and TRBJ1-3; no firm D call. V gave up 5 bases and J gave up 0 bases, with 8 bases separating them. Germline V CDR1 and CDR2: MGHDK, SYGVNS. The CDR3 loop spans 14 amino acids. Here the CDR3 reads CASSHKSSGNTIYF. The CDR3 DNA follows: TGTGCCAGCAGTCACAAGAGCTCTGGAAACACCATATATTTT.

This clonotype appeared many times. The rearrangement links TRBV24-1 to TRBJ2-6; 10 bases map to TRBD1. The CDR3 is 22 amino acids. V lost 5 bases to trimming and J lost 1 base; unmatched junction nucleotides: 19. The germline gives CDR1 KGHDR, CDR2 SFDVKD. In nucleotides, the CDR3 is TGTGCCACCAGTGCCAGGGGGGGACAGGGGCGCCTTAACTCATCTGGGGCCAACGTCCTGACTTTC. Residues: CATSARGGQGRLNSSGANVLTF.